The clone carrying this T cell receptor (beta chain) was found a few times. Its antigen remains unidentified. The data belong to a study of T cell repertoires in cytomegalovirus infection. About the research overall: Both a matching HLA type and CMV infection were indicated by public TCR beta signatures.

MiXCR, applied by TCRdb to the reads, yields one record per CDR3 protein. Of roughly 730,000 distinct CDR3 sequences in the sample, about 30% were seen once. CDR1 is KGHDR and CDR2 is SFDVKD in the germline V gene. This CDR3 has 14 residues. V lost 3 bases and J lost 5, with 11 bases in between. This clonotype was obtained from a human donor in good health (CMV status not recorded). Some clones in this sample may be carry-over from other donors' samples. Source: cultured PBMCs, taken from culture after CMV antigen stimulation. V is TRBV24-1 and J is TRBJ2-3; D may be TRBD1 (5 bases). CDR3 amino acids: CATSDAQGVDTQYF. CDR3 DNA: TGTGCCACCAGTGATGCGCAGGGCGTAGATACGCAGTATTTT.